What follows are 31 T cell receptor beta chains derived from one specimen sequenced in a study of cytomegalovirus exposure and HLA in healthy donors. The PCR used 60 Vbeta and 13 Jbeta primers. The table came from immunoSEQ multiplex PCR; TCRdb's copy has only in-frame clones and leaves some out. The table lists 150,000 to 200,000 clones, approximately 71% of them singletons. The sample comprised PBMCs. The source is a young man in good health and CMV-seropositive.

The gene calls are TRBV6-5 and TRBJ2-3; 8 positions match TRBD2. J lost 4 bases, V lost 6 bases, and 3 bases had no gene match. This CDR3 region has 13 residues. Per the germline V gene, CDR1 is MNHEY and CDR2 is SVGAGI. The CDR3, as DNA: TGTGCCAGCAGACTAGCGGCCTCAGATACGCAGTATTTT. Translated, it gives CASRLAASDTQYF.

The V and J genes are TRBV28 and TRBJ1-1; 9 positions match TRBD1. The CDR3 extends over 15 amino acids. Germline V CDR1 and CDR2: MDHEN, SYDVKM. After removal of 8 bases from V and 8 bases from J, the junction contained 15 bases not matched to a gene. CDR3 loop: CASGSPGQGLYEAFF. The DNA for the CDR3 is TGTGCCAGCGGCTCACCGGGACAGGGTCTTTACGAAGCTTTCTTT.

The chain joins TRBV5-1 to TRBJ2-5, with D possibly being TRBD2 (5 bases). CDR3 length: 15 amino acids. With 4 bases removed from V and 2 bases from J, the gap between germline ends came to 15 bases. Germline values: CDR1 SGHRS, CDR2 YFSETQ. The CDR3: CASSPENGIQETQYF. As DNA, the CDR3 is TGCGCCAGCAGCCCGGAGAACGGGATACAAGAGACCCAGTACTTC.

The chain couples TRBV7-8 to TRBJ1-5; 7 nucleotides agree with TRBD1. Trimming took 3 bases from V and 4 from J; bases not matched to a gene: 3. This CDR3 is 14 amino acids long. Germline V gene lookup returns CDR1 SGHVS and CDR2 FQNEAQ. CDR3: CASSFDRVNQPQHF. CDR3 nucleotides: TGTGCCAGCAGCTTTGACAGGGTTAATCAGCCCCAGCATTTT.

The chain employs TRBV18 and TRBJ2-2; 11 nucleotides line up with TRBD2. The CDR3 sequence is 16 residues long. Germline-derived CDR1 and CDR2 are KGHSH and LQKENI. After removal of 3 bases from V and 5 bases from J, the junction contained 5 bases not matched to a gene. CDR3: CASSPQLAGETGELFF. The CDR3 region has the DNA TGTGCCAGCTCACCCCAACTAGCGGGAGAAACCGGGGAGCTGTTTTTT.

The genes are TRBV7-2 and TRBJ2-5; perhaps TRBD2 as D (6 bases). V lost 3 bases and J lost 4, with 9 bases in between. Germline CDR1 is SGHTA and CDR2 is FQGNSA. There are 13 residues in the CDR3. The CDR3 DNA is TGTGCCAGCAGCTTGGGAGGTTTAGAGACCCAGTACTTC. Amino acid sequence: CASSLGGLETQYF.

Only one count was recorded for this clone. J is TRBJ2-5 and V is TRBV19, with D possibly TRBD1 on 6 matching bases. The CDR3 covers 14 residues. The V gene lost 3 bases and the J gene lost 4 bases, with 12 bases spanning the gap. Per the germline V gene, CDR1 is LNHDA and CDR2 is SQIVND (reference sequence). The CDR3, as DNA: TGTGCCAGTAGTATTGGGGGCGGCCTAGAGACCCAGTACTTC. Its translation: CASSIGGGLETQYF.

The V gene is TRBV7-9, the J gene TRBJ2-3, with a tentative D call TRBD2 (6 bases). Trimming shortened V by 3 bases and J by 1 base, and 11 bases separated the two germline ends. CDR3 length: 15 residues. Germline CDR1 is SEHNR and CDR2 is FQNEAQ (reference sequence). CDR3 residues: CASSFGSHGTDTQYF. CDR3 in DNA: TGTGCCAGCAGCTTCGGGAGTCATGGCACAGATACGCAGTATTTT. The complete variable domain, with remaining parts taken from reference TRBV7-9 and TRBJ2-3, reads DTGVSQNPRHKITKRGQNVTFRCDPISEHNRLYWYRQTLGQGPEFLTYFQNEAQLEKSRLLSDRFSAERPKGSFSTLEIQRTEQGDSAMYLCASSFGSHGTDTQYFGPGTRLTVL.

This clone was seen once. The genes are TRBV6-5 and TRBJ2-7, with D possibly being TRBD2 (5 bases). Trimming cost V 5 bases and J 4 bases, with 18 bases left between them. The V gene's germline CDR1 is MNHEY and CDR2 SVGAGI. The CDR3 sequence is 15 residues long. The CDR3 DNA reads TGTGCCAGCAGTCCCGAGGGCGCCGCGAGGTACGAGCAGTACTTC. It is translated as CASSPEGAARYEQYF.

This clone was recorded a few times. J is TRBJ2-7 and V is TRBV11-3; 7 bases map to TRBD1. The CDR3 spans 14 residues. Germline CDR1 is SGHNT and CDR2 is YENEEA. With 7 bases clipped from V and 3 bases from J, the junction kept 9 bases outside the gene matches. CDR3 nucleotide sequence: TGTGCCAGCACACAGGGGCCGGGGTTCTACGAGCAGTACTTC. As protein: CASTQGPGFYEQYF.

The chain employs TRBV19 and TRBJ2-7; D gene ambiguous. The germline V gene encodes CDR1 LNHDA and CDR2 SQIVND (reference sequence). Deletions cut 3 bases from V and 10 bases from J, with 10 bases between. The CDR3 loop spans 11 amino acids. In DNA form, the CDR3 reads TGTGCCAGTAGTATCCAGAAGCGCCAGTACTTC. This codes for CASSIQKRQYF. Filled out from reference TRBV19 and TRBJ2-7, the complete variable domain reads DGGITQSPKYLFRKEGQNVTLSCEQNLNHDAMYWYRQDPGQGLRLIYYSQIVNDFQKGDIAEGYSVSREKKESFPLTVTSAQKNPTAFYLCASSIQKRQYFGPGTRLTVT.

The rearrangement joins TRBV6-1 to TRBJ2-1; TRBD2 aligns across 13 bases. The CDR3 is made up of 15 amino acids. Germline CDR1 is MNHNS and CDR2 is SASEGT. The ends lost 1 base at V and 6 bases at J; junction bases unmatched: 0. The CDR3 is CASSEGTSGSNEQFF. For the CDR3, the DNA is TGTGCCAGCAGTGAAGGGACTAGCGGGAGCAATGAGCAGTTCTTC.

As to this clone: Additional DNA sequences in this sample encode the identical CDR3. This sequence joins TRBV7-6 and TRBJ2-2, with D uncertain. CDR1 and CDR2 from the germline V gene are SGHVS and FNYEAQ. This CDR3 comprises 15 residues. V lost 5 bases and J lost 0, with 10 bases in between. The CDR3 spells CASSLTVANTGELFF. The DNA for the CDR3 is TGTGCCAGCAGCCTCACTGTAGCGAACACCGGGGAGCTGTTTTTT.

Regarding this clone: At one end, the junction sequence differs from germline, possibly due to a read error. The chain links TRBV7-3 to TRBJ2-7; 8 bases align to TRBD1. Germline V gene lookup returns CDR1 SGHTA and CDR2 FQGTGA. The CDR3 totals 15 residues. CDR3: CASSLNLGQGGEQYF. The CDR3 nucleotides are TGTGCCAGCAGTTTAAACCTCGGACAGGGCGGCGAGCAGTACTTC.

The chain joins TRBV4-1 to TRBJ1-2; TRBD1 agrees at 9 bases. The CDR3 contains 16 residues. Germline assignment: CDR1 MGHRA and CDR2 YSYEKL. V dropped 4 bases and J dropped 6; count of bases not matched to a gene: 12. CDR3 region: CASSPLQGARDNGYTF. CDR3 nucleotides: TGCGCCAGCAGCCCACTACAGGGGGCGCGAGACAATGGCTACACCTTC.

The chain combines TRBV11-2 with TRBJ1-4; 8 bases are a match to TRBD1. Trimming took 3 bases from V and 8 from J; bases not matched to a gene: 5. This CDR3 region has 14 residues. Per the germline V gene, CDR1 is SGHAT and CDR2 is FQNNGV. For the CDR3, the DNA is TGTGCCAGCAGCTTCGGACAGGGTTGGGAAAAACTGTTTTTT. Translated: CASSFGQGWEKLFF. Variable domain in full (rest from reference TRBV11-2 and TRBJ1-4): EAGVAQSPRYKIIEKRQSVAFWCNPISGHATLYWYQQILGQGPKLLIQFQNNGVVDDSQLPKDRFSAERLKGVDSTLKIQPAKLEDSAVYLCASSFGQGWEKLFFGSGTQLSVL.

The V gene is TRBV10-3, the J gene TRBJ1-1; D uncertain. This CDR3 contains 16 residues. Looked up from germline, CDR1 is ENHRY and CDR2 is SYGVKD. V lost 5 bases to trimming and J lost 1 base, with 17 bases between them. The CDR3 loop reads CAISSTAVRGNTEAFF. In DNA form, the CDR3 reads TGTGCCATCAGTTCGACGGCAGTACGCGGGAACACTGAAGCTTTCTTT.

With respect to this clone: One end of the junction is discordant with germline, which a read error may explain. The chain combines TRBV7-7 with TRBJ2-2; 9 bases are shared with TRBD2. Germline-derived CDR1 and CDR2 are SSHAT and FNYEAQ (reference sequence). CDR3 length equals 16 residues. In DNA, the CDR3 is TGTGCTAGCAGCTTAGCAGGGACTAGCAACACCGGGGAGCTGTTTTTT. Translation: CASSLAGTSNTGELFF.

The rearrangement links TRBV19 to TRBJ2-7; possibly TRBD2 for D (6 bases). The CDR3 runs 14 residues. Germline assignment: CDR1 LNHDA and CDR2 SQIVND (reference sequence). V shed 8 bases and J shed 0 bases, with 14 bases lying between them. The CDR3 loop is CASGAGTLSYEQYF. In DNA, the CDR3 is TGTGCCAGTGGGGCGGGAACCCTCTCCTACGAGCAGTACTTC.

This chain joins TRBV6-6 and TRBJ2-4, with 8 nucleotides matching TRBD1. The CDR3 contains 15 residues. Germline V gene lookup returns CDR1 MNHNY and CDR2 SVGAGI (reference sequence). J lost 6 bases, V lost 5 bases, and 9 bases had no gene match. The CDR3 protein is CASSPLGTGLNIQYF. The DNA for the CDR3 is TGTGCCAGCAGTCCCCTAGGGACAGGATTAAACATTCAGTACTTC.

This clone appeared once. The chain employs TRBV6-5 and TRBJ2-7, with 11 bases lining up with TRBD1. V lost 5 bases to trimming and J lost 3 bases; unmatched junction nucleotides: 6. The V gene's germline CDR1 is MNHEY and CDR2 SVGAGI. The CDR3 has 15 amino acids. Here the CDR3 reads CASSPRTGGYYEQYF. CDR3 coding DNA: TGTGCCAGCAGTCCCCGGACAGGGGGCTACTACGAGCAGTACTTC.

The V call is TRBV30, the J call TRBJ1-1, with D possibly matching TRBD1 (6 bases). This CDR3 comprises 12 residues. Trimming took off 3 bases at V and 5 bases at J, with 10 bases between the two ends. The germline V gene encodes CDR1 GTSNPN and CDR2 SVGIG (reference sequence). In DNA, the CDR3 is TGTGCCTGGAGAGGGGGGGGGACTGAAGCTTTCTTT. This translates into CAWRGGGTEAFF.

This clone occurred a few times. This rearrangement joins TRBV11-3 to TRBJ2-7, with D possibly being TRBD2 (6 bases). V lost 4 bases and J 7 bases, leaving 14 bases between the germline ends. The CDR3 is made up of 13 amino acids. Germline loops: CDR1 SGHNT, CDR2 YENEEA. The chain's CDR3 is CASSSRGAGEQYF. As DNA, the CDR3 is TGTGCCAGCAGCTCCCGTGGGGCGGGGGAGCAGTACTTC.

The chain has TRBV28 and TRBJ2-7; TRBD1 aligns across 7 bases. This CDR3 has 12 amino acids. With V trimmed by 7 bases and J by 11 bases, 11 bases remained unmatched. The germline CDR1 and CDR2 sequences are MDHEN and SYDVKM. The chain's CDR3 is CASTSRTGHEYF. CDR3 nucleotide sequence: TGTGCCAGCACCTCCCGGACAGGCCACGAGTACTTC. Looking up the rest from reference TRBV28 and TRBJ2-7 gives the full variable domain: DVKVTQSSRYLVKRTGEKVFLECVQDMDHENMFWYRQDPGLGLRLIYFSYDVKMKEKGDIPEGYSVSREKKERFSLILESASTNQTSMYLCASTSRTGHEYFGPGTRLTVT.

In its sample, this clone was seen once. The rearrangement uses TRBV7-6 and TRBJ2-5; no firm D call. The ends were cut back, 0 bases at V and 3 bases at J, with 14 bases in the middle. Germline V gene lookup returns CDR1 SGHVS and CDR2 FNYEAQ. This CDR3 has 16 amino acids. In nucleotides, the CDR3 is TGTGCCAGCAGCTTAGCTGCCGGGTTGTTAGAAGAGACCCAGTACTTC. Translating it yields CASSLAAGLLEETQYF.

The V gene is TRBV27, the J gene TRBJ2-7; 8 nucleotides agree with TRBD2. V shed 5 bases and J 3 bases; nucleotides not matched to a gene: 15. CDR1 and CDR2 (germline): MNHEY, SMNVEV (reference sequence). The CDR3 consists of 17 residues. CDR3 nucleotides: TGTGCCAGCAGTACCCCCGGGGGGGGCAAAACTCACTACGAGCAGTACTTC. This translates into CASSTPGGGKTHYEQYF.

The rearrangement links TRBV5-4 to TRBJ2-2, with TRBD2 matching over 12 bases. The V gene's germline CDR1 is SGHNT and CDR2 YYREEE (reference sequence). V lost 0 bases, J lost 9 bases, and 6 bases stayed unmatched. The CDR3 has 16 amino acids. The CDR3 DNA sequence: TGTGCCAGCAGCTTGGACCTAGCGGGAGGGCCGCGGGAGCTGTTTTTT. Translation gives CASSLDLAGGPRELFF.

The CDR3 loop is CASRGTSGYEQYF. CDR3 bases: TGTGCCAGCAGGGGGACTAGCGGCTACGAGCAGTACTTC. The chain recombines TRBV28 with TRBJ2-7, with 11 nucleotides matching TRBD2. J gave up 3 bases and V 6 bases, and 1 base lay outside the gene matches. The V gene's germline CDR1 is MDHEN and CDR2 SYDVKM. The CDR3 runs to 13 residues.

V and J are TRBV19 and TRBJ2-3; D not resolved. Trimming pared 4 bases from V and 3 bases from J, leaving 14 bases between. Germline values: CDR1 LNHDA, CDR2 SQIVND (reference sequence). The CDR3 is 15 amino acids. The CDR3 coding sequence is TGTGCCAGTAGTAATCCCGCGAACAGTACAGATACGCAGTATTTT. This encodes CASSNPANSTDTQYF.

The chain has TRBV7-9 and TRBJ1-4, with 9 bases identical to TRBD1. The CDR3 loop spans 15 amino acids. V gave up 3 bases and J gave up 5 bases; unmatched junction bases: 4. CDR1 and CDR2 from the germline V gene are SEHNR and FQNEAQ (reference sequence). In DNA form, the CDR3 reads TGTGCCAGCAGCTTCACCGGGACAGGGAATGAAAAACTGTTTTTT. Translating it yields CASSFTGTGNEKLFF. Variable domain in full (rest from reference TRBV7-9 and TRBJ1-4): DTGVSQNPRHKITKRGQNVTFRCDPISEHNRLYWYRQTLGQGPEFLTYFQNEAQLEKSRLLSDRFSAERPKGSFSTLEIQRTEQGDSAMYLCASSFTGTGNEKLFFGSGTQLSVL.

J is TRBJ2-7 and V is TRBV11-2; 8 bases line up with TRBD1. Germline-derived CDR1 and CDR2 are SGHAT and FQNNGV. With V trimmed by 5 bases and J by 1 base, 7 bases remained unmatched. The CDR3 contains 15 residues. This chain's CDR3 is CASSTGQGVSYEQYF. The CDR3 region has the DNA TGTGCCAGCAGCACCGGACAGGGAGTGTCCTACGAGCAGTACTTC.